The 6 T cell receptor beta chains below all came from one sample that was sequenced in a study of cytomegalovirus exposure and HLA in healthy donors. Amplification used 60 Vbeta primers and 13 Jbeta primers. Sequenced by immunoSEQ multiplex PCR; TCRdb stores in-frame clones only, minus some. Among about 180,000 clones listed, about 80% were seen once. Material for sequencing was PBMCs. These receptors were collected from a man in his forties or fifties in good health and CMV-seronegative.

This chain connects TRBV5-6 to TRBJ2-1, with 16 bases lining up with TRBD2. V was pared by 3 bases and J by 0 bases, with 3 bases of the junction left unmatched. This CDR3 spans 18 amino acids. The germline V gene encodes CDR1 SGHDT and CDR2 YYEEEE. CDR3 in amino acids: CASSSGTSGRGSYNEQFF. DNA of the CDR3: TGTGCCAGCAGCTCCGGGACTAGCGGGAGGGGCTCCTACAATGAGCAGTTCTTC. Drawing the rest from reference TRBV5-6 and TRBJ2-1, the complete variable domain is DAGVTQSPTHLIKTRGQQVTLRCSPKSGHDTVSWYQQALGQGPQFIFQYYEEEERQRGNFPDRFSGHQFPNYSSELNVNALLLGDSALYLCASSSGTSGRGSYNEQFFGPGTRLTVL.

Concerning this clone: Distinct nucleotide sequences in the sample also encode this CDR3. CDR3 DNA: TGTGCCAGCAGCTCAGGACTAGCGGGGCGAGAGACCCAGTACTTC. Amino acid sequence: CASSSGLAGRETQYF. The rearrangement links TRBV28 to TRBJ2-5; 12 bases are a match to TRBD2. The length of the CDR3 is 15 residues. V dropped 6 bases and J dropped 4; count of bases not matched to a gene: 6. Germline CDR1 is MDHEN and CDR2 is SYDVKM.

This clone showed up just once. The chain recombines TRBV6-5 with TRBJ1-4; D might be TRBD1 (6 bases). Germline V CDR1 and CDR2: MNHEY, SVGAGI. V was shortened by 6 bases and J by 10 bases, with 21 bases between the two germline ends. CDR3 length: 15 residues. CDR3 bases: TGTGCCAGCAGACCACCAAACGGACAGAAGGGAAAACTGTTTTTT. This gives the protein CASRPPNGQKGKLFF.

This clone was observed once. The genes are TRBV10-3 and TRBJ2-7, with D maybe TRBD2 (6 bases). CDR3 size: 14 residues. Per the germline V gene, CDR1 is ENHRY and CDR2 is SYGVKD. Trimming stripped 3 bases from V and 3 bases from J, with 12 bases between. CDR3 residues: CAISDTLEGYEQYF. The CDR3 nucleotides are TGTGCCATCAGTGATACCCTGGAGGGCTACGAGCAGTACTTC.

The rearrangement uses TRBV30 and TRBJ2-5; 10 bases are shared with TRBD2. This CDR3 region has 15 residues. The germline CDR1 and CDR2 sequences are GTSNPN and SVGIG (reference sequence). V was clipped by 5 bases and J by 3 bases; unmatched bases: 9. Here the CDR3 DNA reads TGTGCCTGGTGCTCTAGCGGGAGTGACGAAGAGACCCAGTACTTC. It encodes CAWCSSGSDEETQYF.

The V gene is TRBV7-2, the J gene TRBJ2-1, with 10 positions matching TRBD2. Germline V CDR1 and CDR2: SGHTA, FQGNSA. The CDR3 totals 16 residues. V lost 3 bases to trimming and J lost 5 bases; unmatched junction nucleotides: 7. The DNA for the CDR3 is TGTGCCAGCAGCTTCTTTAGCGGGGGGCGGGACAATGAGCAGTTCTTC. Translation gives CASSFFSGGRDNEQFF.